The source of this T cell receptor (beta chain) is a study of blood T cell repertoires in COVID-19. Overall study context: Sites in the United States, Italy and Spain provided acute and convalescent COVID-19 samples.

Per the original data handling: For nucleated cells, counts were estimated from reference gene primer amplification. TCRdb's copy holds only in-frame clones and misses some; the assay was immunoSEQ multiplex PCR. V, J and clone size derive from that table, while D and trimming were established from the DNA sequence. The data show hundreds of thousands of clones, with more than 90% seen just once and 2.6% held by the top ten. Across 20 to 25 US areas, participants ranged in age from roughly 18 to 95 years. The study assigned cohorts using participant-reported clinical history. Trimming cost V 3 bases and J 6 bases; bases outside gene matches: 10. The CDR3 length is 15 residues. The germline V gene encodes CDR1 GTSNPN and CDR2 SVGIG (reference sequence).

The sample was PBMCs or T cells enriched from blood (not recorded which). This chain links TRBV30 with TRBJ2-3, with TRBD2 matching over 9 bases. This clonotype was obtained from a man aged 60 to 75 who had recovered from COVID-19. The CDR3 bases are TGTGCCTGGAGACCCCCCGGGACTAGCAGCGATACGCAGTATTTT. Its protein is CAWRPPGTSSDTQYF.